This TCR beta chain was recovered during a study of T cells in Graves' hyperthyroidism and ophthalmopathy. Trimming at V came to 0 bases and at J to 4 bases, leaving 2 bases not matched to a gene. This CDR3 is 16 amino acids long. Looked up from germline, CDR1 is LGHNA and CDR2 is YSLEER. This clonotype was observed at least ten times. Clinical Activity Scores of at least 3, NOSPECS grades of at least 4 and durations under 3 months characterized ophthalmopathy patients. Amplification of TCR beta CDR3 regions used RNA as the template. The HTBI primer set served for first-round RT-PCR of the TCR CDR3. MiXCR, applied by TCRdb to the multiplex PCR reads, yields one record per CDR3 protein. Of roughly 240,000 distinct CDR3 sequences in the sample, roughly 15% were seen once.

Source material: blood. The TCR originated in a woman aged 18-29 years with Graves' ophthalmopathy. The chain carries TRBV4-3 and TRBJ2-1, with 11 bases fitting TRBD2. DNA of the CDR3: TGCGCCAGCAGCCAAGAAGGGACTAGCGGTTACAATGAGCAGTTCTTC. As protein: CASSQEGTSGYNEQFF.